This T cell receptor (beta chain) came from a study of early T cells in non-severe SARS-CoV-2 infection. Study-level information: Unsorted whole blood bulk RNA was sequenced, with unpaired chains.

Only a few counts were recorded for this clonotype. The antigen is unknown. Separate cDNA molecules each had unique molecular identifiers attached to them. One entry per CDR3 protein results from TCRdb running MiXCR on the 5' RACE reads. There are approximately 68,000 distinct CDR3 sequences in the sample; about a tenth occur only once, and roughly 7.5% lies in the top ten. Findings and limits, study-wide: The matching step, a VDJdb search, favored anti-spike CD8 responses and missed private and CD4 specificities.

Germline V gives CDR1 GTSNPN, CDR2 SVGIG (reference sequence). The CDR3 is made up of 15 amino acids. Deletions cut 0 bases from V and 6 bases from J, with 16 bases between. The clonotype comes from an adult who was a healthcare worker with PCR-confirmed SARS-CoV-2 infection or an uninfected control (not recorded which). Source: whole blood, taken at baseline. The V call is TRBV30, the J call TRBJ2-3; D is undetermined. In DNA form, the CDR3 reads TGTGCCTGGAGTGTACATGGTACGGGTTCGGATACGCAGTATTTT. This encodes CAWSVHGTGSDTQYF. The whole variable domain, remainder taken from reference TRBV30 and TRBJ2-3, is SQTIHQWPATLVQPVGSPLSLECTVEGTSNPNLYWYRQAAGRGLQLLFYSVGIGQISSEVPQNLSASRPQDRQFILSSKKLLLSDSGFYLCAWSVHGTGSDTQYFGPGTRLTVL.